Below are 25 T cell receptor beta chains sequenced from a single sample in a study of blood T cell repertoires in COVID-19. Libraries were prepared by immunoSEQ multiplex PCR; TCRdb keeps only in-frame clonotypes and omits some of them. The sample consists of some 200,000 clones, roughly 85% of them appearing once. The specimen sequenced was peripheral blood. The source of these receptors is a woman in her seventies with COVID-19, enrolled during active disease.

The V and J genes are TRBV6-5 and TRBJ1-1; 8 bases are shared with TRBD1. V was pared by 6 bases and J by 4 bases, with 10 bases of the junction left unmatched. This CDR3 region has 15 residues. CDR1 is MNHEY, CDR2 SVGAGI, per germline. The DNA of the CDR3 is TGTGCCAGCAGCCGAGGACAGGGAGAGGTCACTGAAGCTTTCTTT. Its protein product is CASSRGQGEVTEAFF.

The rearrangement links TRBV5-4 to TRBJ2-1; D is perhaps TRBD1 (6 bases). This CDR3 has 13 amino acids. Germline assignment: CDR1 SGHNT and CDR2 YYREEE (reference sequence). Trimming removed 4 bases from V and 4 bases from J, with 9 bases in between. Written as DNA, the CDR3 is TGTGCCAGCAGCCACGACAGGTACAATGAGCAGTTCTTC. Its protein product is CASSHDRYNEQFF.

The V and J genes are TRBV19 and TRBJ2-5; 9 bases match TRBD1. Germline-derived CDR1 and CDR2 are LNHDA and SQIVND (reference sequence). Germline trimming cut 6 bases from V and 2 bases from J; bases unmatched to any gene: 1. The length of the CDR3 is 13 residues. CDR3: CASRTGGQETQYF. The CDR3 DNA is TGTGCCAGTAGGACAGGGGGTCAAGAGACCCAGTACTTC.

V usage is TRBV5-1 and J usage is TRBJ2-2, with D perhaps matching TRBD1 (7 bases). Trimming took 4 bases from V and 0 from J, leaving 19 bases between them. The germline CDR1 and CDR2 sequences are SGHRS and YFSETQ. The CDR3 consists of 18 residues. CDR3 DNA sequence: TGCGCCAGCAGCCCGCGGGACAGAGACCCTTCGAACACCGGGGAGCTGTTTTTT. Encoded protein: CASSPRDRDPSNTGELFF.

The chain is built from TRBV3-1 (or the pseudogene TRBV3-2) and TRBJ1-2; the D is unclear. Looked up from germline, CDR1 is LGHDT and CDR2 is YNNKEL (reference sequence). This CDR3 has 14 residues. Trimming removed 0 bases at V and 4 bases at J, with 9 bases between. The CDR3 loop is CASSQEGRFYGYTF. The DNA of the CDR3 is TGTGCCAGCAGCCAAGAGGGCAGGTTCTATGGCTACACCTTC.

The V and J genes are TRBV19 and TRBJ1-2; TRBD1 is a possible D gene (6 bases). The V end lost 5 bases, the J end lost 1 base, and 14 bases lay between the germline ends. The CDR3 is made up of 15 amino acids. From germline, CDR1 is LNHDA and CDR2 SQIVND (reference sequence). The CDR3 DNA is TGTGCCAGTAGTTCGACGGGACAACGTAACTATGGCTACACCTTC. Protein product: CASSSTGQRNYGYTF.

The rearrangement joins TRBV19 to TRBJ1-2; 10 bases are shared with TRBD1. CDR3 length equals 15 residues. Germline-derived CDR1 and CDR2 are LNHDA and SQIVND (reference sequence). After removal of 6 bases from V and 4 bases from J, the junction contained 8 bases not matched to a gene. CDR3 protein: CASSTGTGVVYGYTF. CDR3 DNA: TGTGCCAGTAGCACCGGGACAGGGGTCGTCTATGGCTACACCTTC.

This chain joins TRBV19 and TRBJ1-1, with unresolved D. V gave up 4 bases and J gave up 1 base, with 10 bases separating them. This CDR3 has 14 residues. Germline V gene sequence: CDR1 LNHDA, CDR2 SQIVND (reference sequence). CDR3 nucleotide sequence: TGTGCCAGTAGTACGTTCCTAGGGAACACTGAAGCTTTCTTT. This sequence encodes CASSTFLGNTEAFF.

V and J are TRBV4-1 and TRBJ2-2; 14 nucleotides line up with TRBD2. V was clipped by 2 bases and J by 3 bases; unmatched bases: 8. Germline CDR1 and CDR2: MGHRA and YSYEKL. The CDR3 has 19 amino acids. CDR3: CASSQRLAGGPWDTGELFF. In DNA form, the CDR3 reads TGCGCCAGCAGCCAAAGACTAGCGGGGGGGCCATGGGACACCGGGGAGCTGTTTTTT.

The chain combines TRBV7-9 with TRBJ1-2, with a tentative D call TRBD1 (6 bases). The CDR3 length is 15 residues. Trimming cost V 4 bases and J 6 bases, with 18 bases left between them. In germline, CDR1 is SEHNR, CDR2 FQNEAQ (reference sequence). Here the CDR3 DNA reads TGTGCCAGCAGCTACTACAGGGCGGCGGCGGATGGCTACACCTTC. Translating gives CASSYYRAAADGYTF.

In this sample, this clone turned up once. This chain uses TRBV4-2 with TRBJ1-5, with no clear D. Per the germline V gene, CDR1 is LGHNA and CDR2 is YNFKEQ. The CDR3 spans 17 residues. The V gene lost 1 base and the J gene lost 3 bases, with 16 bases spanning the gap. The CDR3 coding sequence is TGTGCCAGCAGCCAAGGAACATCGGCAGGCTCCAATCAGCCCCAGCATTTT. Protein sequence: CASSQGTSAGSNQPQHF.

The V gene is TRBV6-2 or TRBV6-3, the J gene TRBJ1-5; D is possibly TRBD1 (6 bases). The V end lost 5 bases, the J end lost 1 base, and 9 bases lay between the germline ends. This CDR3 has 14 residues. Per the germline V gene, CDR1 is MNHEY and CDR2 is SVGEGT. CDR3 sequence (DNA): TGTGCCAGCAGTAGACAGGCCAGCAATCAGCCCCAGCATTTT. This gives the protein CASSRQASNQPQHF.

A word on this clone: The same CDR3 can be traced to other DNA sequences in this sample. The J gene is TRBJ2-3, the V gene TRBV5-1; TRBD2 matches 8 bases. Germline trimming cut 1 base from V and 2 bases from J; bases unmatched to any gene: 3. Germline assignment: CDR1 SGHRS and CDR2 YFSETQ. The CDR3 spans 15 residues. CDR3 DNA: TGCGCCAGCAGCTTGTCGGGGGGGCTCACAGATACGCAGTATTTT. It yields the protein CASSLSGGLTDTQYF.

There are a few counts of this clone. The V and J genes are TRBV20-1 and TRBJ2-3; 7 nucleotides agree with TRBD2. The CDR3 runs 16 residues. V trimming: 3 bases; J trimming: 6 bases; junction bases outside the gene matches: 15. In germline, CDR1 is DFQATT, CDR2 SNEGSKA (reference sequence). The CDR3 sequence: CSASGAASGGEDTQYF. The CDR3 DNA is TGCAGTGCTAGTGGGGCGGCTAGCGGTGGTGAGGATACGCAGTATTTT.

V usage is TRBV5-1 and J usage is TRBJ1-3, with a possible D match to TRBD1 (6 bases). V gave up 4 bases and J gave up 6 bases, with 17 bases separating them. Germline lookup yields CDR1 SGHRS and CDR2 YFSETQ. The length of the CDR3 is 15 residues. CDR3 protein: CASSITGLEANTIYF. As DNA, the CDR3 is TGCGCCAGCAGCATAACAGGGTTAGAAGCAAACACCATATATTTT.

The genes are TRBV10-1 and TRBJ1-2; 9 positions match TRBD1. The CDR3 totals 15 residues. Trimming cost V 6 bases and J 6 bases; bases outside gene matches: 11. The germline gives CDR1 WNHNN, CDR2 SYGVQD (reference sequence). The chain's CDR3 is CASREGTGGADGYTF. The CDR3 DNA follows: TGCGCCAGCAGAGAAGGCACAGGGGGCGCGGATGGCTACACCTTC.

The chain carries TRBV5-6 and TRBJ1-2, with TRBD1 matching 9 bases. CDR1 and CDR2 (germline): SGHDT, YYEEEE. V dropped 4 bases and J dropped 8; count of bases not matched to a gene: 9. This CDR3 has 14 amino acids. CDR3 loop: CASSRTGDRTGYTF. CDR3 nucleotides: TGTGCCAGCAGCAGGACAGGGGACCGTACCGGCTACACCTTC.

The V call is TRBV6-2 or TRBV6-3, the J call TRBJ1-2; 9 positions agree with TRBD1. V gave up 5 bases and J gave up 5 bases; unmatched junction bases: 9. The CDR3 has 15 residues. CDR1 and CDR2 (germline): MNHEY, SVGEGT. The CDR3 nucleotides are TGTGCCAGCAGTGTGCCGGGACAGGGCTGGTATGGCTACACCTTC. Protein product: CASSVPGQGWYGYTF.

The chain couples TRBV7-8 to TRBJ2-2; D ambiguous. V dropped 1 base and J dropped 0 bases, with 6 bases sitting between them. Germline V gives CDR1 SGHVS, CDR2 FQNEAQ. This CDR3 has 15 amino acids. This CDR3 is CASSLGRPNTGELFF. The CDR3 DNA reads TGTGCCAGCAGCTTAGGCAGGCCGAACACCGGGGAGCTGTTTTTT.

V usage is TRBV15 and J usage is TRBJ1-5; D is undetermined. V lost 0 bases, J lost 7 bases, and 13 bases lay in between. The CDR3 totals 15 residues. Germline V lookup: CDR1 LNHNV, CDR2 YYDKDF (reference sequence). The CDR3 nucleotides read TGTGCCACCAGCAGAGATTTGGGAGGTGAACAGCCCCAGCATTTT. Residues: CATSRDLGGEQPQHF.

This chain connects TRBV3-1 (or the pseudogene TRBV3-2) to TRBJ1-1; D is undetermined. The CDR3 sequence is 15 residues long. Germline CDR1 and CDR2: LGHDT and YNNKEL (reference sequence). V gave up 0 bases and J gave up 11 bases, with 19 bases separating them. The CDR3 here is CASSQDSVVSSAAFF. CDR3 nucleotides: TGTGCCAGCAGCCAAGATAGTGTGGTCTCGTCTGCGGCTTTCTTT.

The CDR3 DNA reads as TGTGCCAGCAGCCAATCAGTGGGAGGATCTGGAAACACCATATATTTT. Translation: CASSQSVGGSGNTIYF. The chain employs TRBV3-1 (or the pseudogene TRBV3-2) and TRBJ1-3, with D unclear. Germline values: CDR1 LGHDT, CDR2 YNNKEL (reference sequence). Trimming took off 2 bases at V and 1 base at J, with 12 bases between the two ends. The CDR3 contains 16 residues.

The table lists this clone with a count of one. The rearrangement uses TRBV18 and TRBJ2-7; TRBD2 matches 8 bases. Germline CDR1 and CDR2: KGHSH and LQKENI. V lost 6 bases to trimming and J lost 0 bases; unmatched junction nucleotides: 13. The CDR3 is 17 amino acids. Here the CDR3 reads CASSPFVSGMSSYEQYF. The CDR3 DNA reads as TGTGCCAGCTCCCCGTTCGTTAGCGGGATGAGCTCCTACGAGCAGTACTTC.

This chain joins TRBV4-2 and TRBJ2-4; 7 bases map to TRBD1. CDR3 length equals 18 residues. Germline loops: CDR1 LGHNA, CDR2 YNFKEQ. V dropped 0 bases and J dropped 7; count of bases not matched to a gene: 15. The CDR3: CASSQEGQGEGVENIQYF. The CDR3 nucleotides are TGTGCCAGCAGCCAAGAAGGGCAGGGGGAAGGAGTAGAGAACATTCAGTACTTC.

CDR3 sequence (DNA): TGTGCCAGTAGTATAGATACAGGCAGCCTCTATAATTCACCCCTCCACTTT. Translation: CASSIDTGSLYNSPLHF. The chain carries TRBV19 and TRBJ1-6; D is perhaps TRBD1 (5 bases). The V gene's germline CDR1 is LNHDA and CDR2 SQIVND (reference sequence). This CDR3 has 17 amino acids. V shed 0 bases and J shed 3 bases, with 12 bases lying between them. The full variable domain, its missing parts supplied by reference TRBV19 and TRBJ1-6, is DGGITQSPKYLFRKEGQNVTLSCEQNLNHDAMYWYRQDPGQGLRLIYYSQIVNDFQKGDIAEGYSVSREKKESFPLTVTSAQKNPTAFYLCASSIDTGSLYNSPLHFGNGTRLTVT.